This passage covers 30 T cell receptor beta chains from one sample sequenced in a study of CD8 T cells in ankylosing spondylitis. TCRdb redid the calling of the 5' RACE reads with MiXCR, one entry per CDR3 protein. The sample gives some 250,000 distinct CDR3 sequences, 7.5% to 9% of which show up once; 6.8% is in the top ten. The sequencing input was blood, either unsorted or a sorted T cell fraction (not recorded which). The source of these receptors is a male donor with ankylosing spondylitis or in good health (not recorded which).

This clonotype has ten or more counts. The CDR3: CASSSPGLSGEKLFF. CDR3 DNA: TGTGCCAGCAGTTCCCCGGGGCTGTCGGGTGAAAAACTGTTTTTT. The chain employs TRBV28 and TRBJ1-4; tentatively, D is TRBD1 (5 bases). The CDR3 is 15 amino acids. Germline assignment: CDR1 MDHEN and CDR2 SYDVKM. V was pared by 4 bases and J by 7 bases, with 16 bases between.

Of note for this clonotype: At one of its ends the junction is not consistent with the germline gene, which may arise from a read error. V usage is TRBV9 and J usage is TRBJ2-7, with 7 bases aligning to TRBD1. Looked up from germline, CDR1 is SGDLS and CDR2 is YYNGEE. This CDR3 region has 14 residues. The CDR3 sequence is CASSGDSAEYEQHF. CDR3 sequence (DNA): TGTGCCAGCAGCGGGGACAGCGCCGAGTACGAGCAGCACTTC.

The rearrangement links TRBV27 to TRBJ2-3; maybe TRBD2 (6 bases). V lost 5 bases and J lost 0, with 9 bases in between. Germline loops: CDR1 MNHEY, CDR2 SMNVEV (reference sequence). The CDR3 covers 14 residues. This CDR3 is CASSAGFSTDTQYF. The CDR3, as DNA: TGTGCCAGCAGTGCGGGGTTTAGCACAGATACGCAGTATTTT.

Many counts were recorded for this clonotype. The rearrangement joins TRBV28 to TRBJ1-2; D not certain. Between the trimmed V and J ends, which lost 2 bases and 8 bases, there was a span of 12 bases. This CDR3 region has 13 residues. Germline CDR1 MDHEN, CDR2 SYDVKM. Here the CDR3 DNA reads TGTGCCAGCAGTTTAAAGGGCACCTTAGGCTACACCTTC. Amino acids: CASSLKGTLGYTF.

The CDR3 is CAIPESFYNEQFF. The DNA of the CDR3 is TGTGCCATCCCCGAAAGTTTCTACAATGAGCAGTTCTTC. V and J are TRBV7-9 and TRBJ2-1; D is unclear. The CDR3 has 13 amino acids. The V end lost 10 bases, the J end lost 3 bases, and 13 bases lay between the germline ends. Per the germline V gene, CDR1 is SEHNR and CDR2 is FQNEAQ (reference sequence).

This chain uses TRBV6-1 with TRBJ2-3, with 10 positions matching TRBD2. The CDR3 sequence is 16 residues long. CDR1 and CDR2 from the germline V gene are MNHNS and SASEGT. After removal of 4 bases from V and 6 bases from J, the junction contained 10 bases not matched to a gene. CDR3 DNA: TGTGCCAGCAGTGCCACCGGGACTAGCGTTTTGGATACGCAGTATTTT. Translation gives CASSATGTSVLDTQYF.

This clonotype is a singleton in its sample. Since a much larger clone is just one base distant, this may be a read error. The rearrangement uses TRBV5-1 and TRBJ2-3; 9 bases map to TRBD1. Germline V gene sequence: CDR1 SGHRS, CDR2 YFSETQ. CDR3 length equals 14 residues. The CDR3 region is CASSLTGGWDTEYF. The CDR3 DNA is TGCGCCAGCAGCTTAACAGGGGGCTGGGATACGGAGTATTTT.

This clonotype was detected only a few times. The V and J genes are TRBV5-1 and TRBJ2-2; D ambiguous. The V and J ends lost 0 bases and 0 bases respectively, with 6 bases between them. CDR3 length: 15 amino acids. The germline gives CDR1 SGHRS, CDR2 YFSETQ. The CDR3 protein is CASSLAPANTGELFF. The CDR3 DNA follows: TGCGCCAGCAGCTTGGCCCCAGCGAACACCGGGGAGCTGTTTTTT.

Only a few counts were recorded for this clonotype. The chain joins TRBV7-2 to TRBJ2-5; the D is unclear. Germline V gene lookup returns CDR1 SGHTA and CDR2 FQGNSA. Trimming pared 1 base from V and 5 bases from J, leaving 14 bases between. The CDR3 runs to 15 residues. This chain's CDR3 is CASSLDLRERETQYF. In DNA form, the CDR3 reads TGTGCCAGCAGCTTAGATCTTAGGGAAAGGGAGACCCAGTACTTC. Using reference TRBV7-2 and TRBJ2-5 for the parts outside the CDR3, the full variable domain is GAGVSQSPSNKVTEKGKDVELRCDPISGHTALYWYRQSLGQGLEFLIYFQGNSAPDKSGLPSDRFSAERTGGSVSTLTIQRTQQEDSAVYLCASSLDLRERETQYFGPGTRLLVL.

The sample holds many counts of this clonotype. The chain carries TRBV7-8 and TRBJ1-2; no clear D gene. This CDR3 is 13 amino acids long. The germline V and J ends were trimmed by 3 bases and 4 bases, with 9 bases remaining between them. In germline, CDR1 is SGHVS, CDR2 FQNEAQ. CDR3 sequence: CASSFAGFYGYTF. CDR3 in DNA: TGTGCCAGCAGCTTCGCCGGGTTCTATGGCTACACCTTC.

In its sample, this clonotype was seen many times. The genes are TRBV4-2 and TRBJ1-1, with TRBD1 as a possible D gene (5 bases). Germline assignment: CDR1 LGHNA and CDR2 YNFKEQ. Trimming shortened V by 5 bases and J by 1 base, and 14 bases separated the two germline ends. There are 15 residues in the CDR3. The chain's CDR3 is CASSTEGRRNTEAFF. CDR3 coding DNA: TGTGCCAGCAGCACAGAGGGGCGGAGGAACACTGAAGCTTTCTTT.

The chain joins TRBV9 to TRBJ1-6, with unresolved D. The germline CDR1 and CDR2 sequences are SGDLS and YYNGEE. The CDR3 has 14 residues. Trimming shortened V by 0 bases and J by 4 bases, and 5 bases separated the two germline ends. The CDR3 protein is CASSVEQYNSPLHF. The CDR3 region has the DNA TGTGCCAGCAGCGTAGAACAGTATAATTCACCCCTCCACTTT.

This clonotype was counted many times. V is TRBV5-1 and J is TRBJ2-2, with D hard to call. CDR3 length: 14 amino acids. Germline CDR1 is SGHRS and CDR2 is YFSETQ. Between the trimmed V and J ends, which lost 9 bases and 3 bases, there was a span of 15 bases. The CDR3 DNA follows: TGCGCCACCCGACCCGGTCAGGACACCGGGGAGCTGTTTTTT. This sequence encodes CATRPGQDTGELFF.

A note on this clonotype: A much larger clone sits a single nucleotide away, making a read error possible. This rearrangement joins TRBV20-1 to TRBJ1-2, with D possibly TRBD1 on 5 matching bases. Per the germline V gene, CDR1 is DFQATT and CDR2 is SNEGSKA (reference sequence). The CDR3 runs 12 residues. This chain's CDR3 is CSATSRDYGYPF. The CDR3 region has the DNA TGCAGTGCAACCTCTCGGGACTATGGCTACCCCTTC.

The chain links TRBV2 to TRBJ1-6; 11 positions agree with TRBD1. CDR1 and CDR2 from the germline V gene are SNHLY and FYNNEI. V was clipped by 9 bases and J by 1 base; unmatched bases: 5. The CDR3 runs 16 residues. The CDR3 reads CARGQGAGSYNSPLHF. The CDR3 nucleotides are TGTGCCAGAGGACAGGGGGCTGGGTCCTATAATTCACCCCTCCACTTT.

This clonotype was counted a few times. This CDR3 reads CAWSLKYEQYF. The CDR3 DNA reads TGTGCCTGGAGTCTGAAATACGAGCAGTACTTC. The V and J genes are TRBV30 and TRBJ2-7; unclear D gene. The germline V gene has CDR1 GTSNPN and CDR2 SVGIG (reference sequence). There are 11 residues in the CDR3. Trimming shortened V by 2 bases and J by 4 bases, and 6 bases separated the two germline ends.

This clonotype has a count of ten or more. CDR3 bases: TGTGCCAGCAGTCCCCGACCCGGGAACGGCGGGGAGCTGTTTTTT. It yields the protein CASSPRPGNGGELFF. This chain links TRBV6-2 or TRBV6-3 with TRBJ2-2; D is perhaps TRBD2 (5 bases). This CDR3 has 15 amino acids. Germline V gene sequence: CDR1 MNHEY, CDR2 SVGEGT. V was pared by 5 bases and J by 7 bases, with 17 bases between.

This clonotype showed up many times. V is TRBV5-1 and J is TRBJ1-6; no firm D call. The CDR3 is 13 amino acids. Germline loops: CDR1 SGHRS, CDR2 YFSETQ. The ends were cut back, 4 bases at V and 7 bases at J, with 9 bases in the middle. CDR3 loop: CASSPDPNSPLHF. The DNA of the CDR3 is TGCGCCAGCAGCCCAGACCCGAATTCACCCCTCCACTTT.

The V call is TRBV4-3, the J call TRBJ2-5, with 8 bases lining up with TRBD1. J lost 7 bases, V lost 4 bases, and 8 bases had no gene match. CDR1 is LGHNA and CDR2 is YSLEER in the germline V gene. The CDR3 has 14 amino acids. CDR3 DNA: TGCGCCAGCAGCCCCTATCAGGGGGCTGTGACCCAGTACTTC. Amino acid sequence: CASSPYQGAVTQYF.

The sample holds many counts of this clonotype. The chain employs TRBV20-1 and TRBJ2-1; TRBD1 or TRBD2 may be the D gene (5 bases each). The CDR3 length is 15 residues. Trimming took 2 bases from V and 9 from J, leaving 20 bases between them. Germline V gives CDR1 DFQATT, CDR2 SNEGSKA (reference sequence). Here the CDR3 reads CSARTPGPRVGEQFF. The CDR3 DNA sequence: TGCAGTGCTAGAACGCCGGGACCACGTGTCGGTGAGCAGTTCTTC.

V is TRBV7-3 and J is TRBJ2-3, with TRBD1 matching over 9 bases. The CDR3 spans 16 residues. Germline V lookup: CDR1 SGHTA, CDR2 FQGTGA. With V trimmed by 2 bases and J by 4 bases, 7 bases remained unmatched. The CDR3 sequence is CASSLYSGQGADTQYF. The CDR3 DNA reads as TGTGCCAGCAGCTTATACTCGGGACAGGGCGCAGATACGCAGTATTTT.

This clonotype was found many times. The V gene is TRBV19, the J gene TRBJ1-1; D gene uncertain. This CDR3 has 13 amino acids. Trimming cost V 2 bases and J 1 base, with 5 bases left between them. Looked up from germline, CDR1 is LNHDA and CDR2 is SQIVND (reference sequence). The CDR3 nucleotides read TGTGCCAGTAGTATATTCTGGAACACTGAAGCTTTCTTT. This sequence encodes CASSIFWNTEAFF.

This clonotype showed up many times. The CDR3 coding sequence is TGCAGTGCTAGAGACCCATCTGGAACCGGGGAGCTGTTTTTT. Amino acids: CSARDPSGTGELFF. This sequence joins TRBV20-1 and TRBJ2-2; D is undetermined. Trimming cost V 0 bases and J 5 bases, with 10 bases left between them. Per germline, CDR1 DFQATT and CDR2 SNEGSKA (reference sequence). The CDR3 is 14 amino acids.

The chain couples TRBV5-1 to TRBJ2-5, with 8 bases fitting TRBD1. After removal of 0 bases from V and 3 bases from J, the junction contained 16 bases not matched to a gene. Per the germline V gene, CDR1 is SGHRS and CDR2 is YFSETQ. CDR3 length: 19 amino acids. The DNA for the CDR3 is TGCGCCAGCAGCTTGGATCCGGGACAGGTTTGGGGGGTTAAAGAGACCCAGTACTTC. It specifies CASSLDPGQVWGVKETQYF.

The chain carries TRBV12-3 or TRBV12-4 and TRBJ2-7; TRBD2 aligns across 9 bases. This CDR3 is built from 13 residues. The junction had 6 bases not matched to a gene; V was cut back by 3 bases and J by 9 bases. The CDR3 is CASSFQRGAAQYF. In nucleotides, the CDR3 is TGTGCCAGCAGTTTTCAGCGGGGGGCCGCGCAGTACTTC.

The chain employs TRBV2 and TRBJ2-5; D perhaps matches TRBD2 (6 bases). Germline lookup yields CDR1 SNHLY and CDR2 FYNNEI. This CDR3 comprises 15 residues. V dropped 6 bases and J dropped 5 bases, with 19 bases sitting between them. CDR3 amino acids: CASSRGGQLGETQYF. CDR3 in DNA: TGTGCCAGCAGCCGCGGAGGGCAGCTAGGGGAGACCCAGTACTTC.

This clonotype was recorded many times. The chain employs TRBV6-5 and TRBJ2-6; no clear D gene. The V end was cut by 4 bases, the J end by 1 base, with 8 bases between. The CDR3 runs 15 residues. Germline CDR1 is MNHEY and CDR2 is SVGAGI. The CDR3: CASSSQYSGANVLTF. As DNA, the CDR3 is TGTGCCAGCAGTTCCCAATATTCTGGGGCCAACGTCCTGACTTTC.

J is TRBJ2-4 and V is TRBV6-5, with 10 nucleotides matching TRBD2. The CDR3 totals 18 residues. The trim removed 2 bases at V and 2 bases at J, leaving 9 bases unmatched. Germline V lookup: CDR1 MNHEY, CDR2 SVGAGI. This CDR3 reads CASSYLAGAARSKNIQYF. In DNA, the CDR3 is TGTGCCAGCAGTTACCTAGCGGGGGCCGCGAGGTCCAAAAACATTCAGTACTTC.

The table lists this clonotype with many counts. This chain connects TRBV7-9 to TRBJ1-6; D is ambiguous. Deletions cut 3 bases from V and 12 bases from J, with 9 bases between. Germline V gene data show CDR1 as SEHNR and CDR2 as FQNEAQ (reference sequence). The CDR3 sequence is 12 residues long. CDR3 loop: CASSFSLEPLHF. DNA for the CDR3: TGTGCCAGCAGCTTCAGCCTGGAACCCCTCCACTTT.

CDR3 sequence reads: CASSYATSAQETQYF. CDR3 nucleotide sequence: TGTGCCAGCAGCTACGCGACTAGCGCACAAGAGACCCAGTACTTC. The rearrangement uses TRBV7-6 and TRBJ2-5, with 8 positions matching TRBD2. Germline CDR1 is SGHVS and CDR2 is FNYEAQ. Unmatched junction bases numbered 6, after V lost 4 bases and J lost 2 bases. The CDR3 is made up of 15 amino acids.